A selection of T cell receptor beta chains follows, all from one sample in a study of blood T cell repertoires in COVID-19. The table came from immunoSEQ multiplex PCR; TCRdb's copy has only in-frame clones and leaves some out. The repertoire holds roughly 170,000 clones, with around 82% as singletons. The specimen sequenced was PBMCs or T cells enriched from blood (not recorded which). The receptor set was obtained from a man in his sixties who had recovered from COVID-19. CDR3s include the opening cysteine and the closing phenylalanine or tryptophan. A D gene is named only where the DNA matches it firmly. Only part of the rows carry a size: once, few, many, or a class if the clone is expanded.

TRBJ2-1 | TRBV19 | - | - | TGTGCCAGTAGTCCGGGGTGGGGGGATGAGCAGTTCTTC | CASSPGWGDEQFF
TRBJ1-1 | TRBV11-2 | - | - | TGTGCCAGCAGCCCGCGGAGGAACACTGAAGCTTTCTTT | CASSPRRNTEAFF
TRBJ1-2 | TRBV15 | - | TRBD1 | TGTGCCACCAGCAAAGCCGGGACAGGGGGCGTGCATGGCTACACCTTC | CATSKAGTGGVHGYTF
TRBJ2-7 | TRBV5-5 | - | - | TGTGCCAGCAGCCCACTCTCCTACGAGCAGTACTTC | CASSPLSYEQYF
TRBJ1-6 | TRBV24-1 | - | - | TGTGCCACCAGTGATGGTAGGGGCGCGGCAGATTCACCCCTCCACTTT | CATSDGRGAADSPLHF
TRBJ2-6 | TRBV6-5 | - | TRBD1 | TGTGCCAGCAACCCAGGGGGCTGGGCCAACGTCCTGACTTTC | CASNPGGWANVLTF
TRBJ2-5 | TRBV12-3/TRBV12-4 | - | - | TGTGCCAGCAGCCAGACAGTTTGGGAGACCCAGTACTTC | CASSQTVWETQYF
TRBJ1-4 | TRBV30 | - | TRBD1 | TGTGCCTGGAGTGTAACAGGGGCTGAAAAACTGTTTTTT | CAWSVTGAEKLFF
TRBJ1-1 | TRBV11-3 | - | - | TGTGCCAGCAGCTTAGGGGCGAACACTGAAGCTTTCTTT | CASSLGANTEAFF
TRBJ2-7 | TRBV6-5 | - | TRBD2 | TGTGCCAGCAGTTACGGAAGCGGGATCGTCTACGAGCAGTACTTC | CASSYGSGIVYEQYF
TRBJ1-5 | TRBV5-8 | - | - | TGTGCCAGCAGCCCGGCGGGTGCGGGCAATCAGCCCCAGCATTTT | CASSPAGAGNQPQHF
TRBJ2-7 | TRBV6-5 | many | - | TGTGCCAGCAGTTTCCAGCGGGCCTCCTACGAGCAGTACTTC | CASSFQRASYEQYF
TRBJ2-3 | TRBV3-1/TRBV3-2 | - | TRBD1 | TGTGCCAGCAGCCCTTACATCGGACAGGGCAGCACAGATACGCAGTATTTT | CASSPYIGQGSTDTQYF
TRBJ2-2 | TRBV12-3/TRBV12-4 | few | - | TGTGCTTACAATTCAAACACCGGGGAGCTGTTTTTT | CAYNSNTGELFF
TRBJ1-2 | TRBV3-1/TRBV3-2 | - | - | TGTGCCAGCAGCCAGGGACACAACTATGGCTACACCTTC | CASSQGHNYGYTF
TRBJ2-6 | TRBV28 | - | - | TGTGCCAGCAGTCAGAGGGTTGTTGGGGCCAACGTCCTGACTTTC | CASSQRVVGANVLTF